Listed below are T cell receptor beta chains from one sample, sequenced in a study of T cell responses to AZD1222 COVID-19 vaccine. Sequencing was performed with immunoSEQ multiplex PCR; in TCRdb, only in-frame clones are kept and a portion is missing. This sample has about 97,000 clones, with 91% found just once. The source was peripheral blood, collected on day 0 of AZD1222 vaccination. The receptors were sampled from an adult in good health. CDR3s include the opening cysteine and the closing phenylalanine or tryptophan. D genes are given only for firm matches. For some rows the clone size is stated as once, few or many, or as a class when expanded; others skip it.

CDR3aa: CASGLVLGMGDSNQPQHF
CDR3nt: TGTGCTAGTGGTTTGGTACTGGGGATGGGGGATAGCAATCAGCCCCAGCATTTT
abundance: .
j_gene: TRBJ1-5
d_gene: .
v_gene: TRBV12-5

CDR3aa: CASSLARGEDGYTF
CDR3nt: TGTGCCAGCAGCTTAGCGCGAGGGGAGGATGGCTACACCTTC
abundance: .
j_gene: TRBJ1-2
d_gene: .
v_gene: TRBV7-9

CDR3aa: CASGNRAEAFF
CDR3nt: TGTGCCAGCGGAAACAGGGCTGAAGCTTTCTTT
abundance: .
j_gene: TRBJ1-1
d_gene: .
v_gene: TRBV27

CDR3aa: CASSKRGNSGANVLTF
CDR3nt: TGTGCCAGCAGCAAGCGGGGGAACTCTGGGGCCAACGTCCTGACTTTC
abundance: .
j_gene: TRBJ2-6
d_gene: TRBD2
v_gene: TRBV5-6

CDR3aa: CASSLAPGANTGELFF
CDR3nt: TGTGCCAGCAGCTTAGCGCCAGGGGCTAACACCGGGGAGCTGTTTTTT
abundance: .
j_gene: TRBJ2-2
d_gene: .
v_gene: TRBV7-3

CDR3aa: CASSFSRGMNSPLHF
CDR3nt: TGTGCCAGCAGCTTTTCCAGGGGCATGAATTCACCCCTCCACTTT
abundance: .
j_gene: TRBJ1-6
d_gene: .
v_gene: TRBV27

CDR3aa: CASYQPRRNYGYTF
CDR3nt: TGTGCCAGCTACCAACCCCGCAGGAACTATGGCTACACCTTC
abundance: once
j_gene: TRBJ1-2
d_gene: .
v_gene: TRBV6-5

CDR3aa: CASSLGQTQYF
CDR3nt: TGTGCCAGCAGCTTGGGGCAGACCCAGTACTTC
abundance: .
j_gene: TRBJ2-5
d_gene: .
v_gene: TRBV5-4

CDR3aa: CASGLPDSPLHF
CDR3nt: TGTGCTAGTGGCCTACCGGATTCACCCCTCCACTTT
abundance: once
j_gene: TRBJ1-6
d_gene: .
v_gene: TRBV12-5

CDR3aa: CASKEGANNEKLFF
CDR3nt: TGTGCCAGCAAAGAGGGGGCGAACAATGAAAAACTGTTTTTT
abundance: .
j_gene: TRBJ1-4
d_gene: TRBD1
v_gene: TRBV2

CDR3aa: CASSEGYGELFF
CDR3nt: TGCGCCAGCAGTGAAGGGTACGGGGAGCTGTTTTTT
abundance: .
j_gene: TRBJ2-2
d_gene: .
v_gene: TRBV10-2

CDR3aa: CASSPTSGGTDTQYF
CDR3nt: TGTGCCAGCAGCCCGACTAGCGGGGGCACAGATACGCAGTATTTT
abundance: .
j_gene: TRBJ2-3
d_gene: TRBD2
v_gene: TRBV6-2/TRBV6-3

CDR3aa: CASSPGPDTQYF
CDR3nt: TGTGCCAGCAGCCCAGGGCCAGATACGCAGTATTTT
abundance: .
j_gene: TRBJ2-3
d_gene: .
v_gene: TRBV11-2

CDR3aa: CASSQAQGRGNQPQHF
CDR3nt: TGCGCCAGCAGCCAAGCCCAGGGACGGGGGAATCAGCCCCAGCATTTT
abundance: .
j_gene: TRBJ1-5
d_gene: .
v_gene: TRBV4-1

CDR3aa: CASSPDVGNQPQHF
CDR3nt: TGCGCCAGCAGCCCGGACGTCGGAAATCAGCCCCAGCATTTT
abundance: .
j_gene: TRBJ1-5
d_gene: .
v_gene: TRBV5-1

CDR3aa: CASSPGAIRTGELFF
CDR3nt: TGTGCCAGCAGCCCCGGGGCGATTCGGACCGGGGAGCTGTTTTTT
abundance: .
j_gene: TRBJ2-2
d_gene: .
v_gene: TRBV7-2

CDR3aa: CASSADSEQYF
CDR3nt: TGTGCCAGCAGCGCCGATTCCGAGCAGTACTTC
abundance: once
j_gene: TRBJ2-7
d_gene: .
v_gene: TRBV7-9

CDR3aa: CASSVGTGMDEQYF
CDR3nt: TGTGCCAGCAGCGTCGGGACAGGGATGGACGAGCAGTACTTC
abundance: few
j_gene: TRBJ2-7
d_gene: TRBD1
v_gene: TRBV11-2

CDR3aa: CASSYSGRDTQYF
CDR3nt: TGTGCCAGCAGTTACTCGGGGCGAGATACGCAGTATTTT
abundance: .
j_gene: TRBJ2-3
d_gene: .
v_gene: TRBV6-5

CDR3aa: CASRDRANTGELFF
CDR3nt: TGTGCCAGTAGGGACAGGGCGAACACCGGGGAGCTGTTTTTT
abundance: .
j_gene: TRBJ2-2
d_gene: TRBD1
v_gene: TRBV19

CDR3aa: CASSLEEGLGYGYTF
CDR3nt: TGTGCCAGCAGCTTAGAGGAGGGGTTGGGGTATGGCTACACCTTC
abundance: .
j_gene: TRBJ1-2
d_gene: .
v_gene: TRBV7-9

CDR3aa: CASSVRQGTEAFF
CDR3nt: TGTGCCAGCAGCGTAAGACAGGGCACTGAAGCTTTCTTT
abundance: .
j_gene: TRBJ1-1
d_gene: TRBD1
v_gene: TRBV11-1

CDR3aa: CASSPGLAGGGYEQYF
CDR3nt: TGCGCCAGCAGCCCCGGACTAGCGGGGGGTGGTTACGAGCAGTACTTC
abundance: .
j_gene: TRBJ2-7
d_gene: TRBD2
v_gene: TRBV5-1

CDR3aa: CASSITGTATGNSPLHF
CDR3nt: TGTGCCAGCAGCATTACCGGGACAGCTACGGGAAATTCACCCCTCCACTTT
abundance: .
j_gene: TRBJ1-6
d_gene: TRBD1
v_gene: TRBV25-1

CDR3aa: CAISGAGLGEKLFF
CDR3nt: TGTGCCATCAGTGGTGCAGGGTTGGGTGAAAAACTGTTTTTT
abundance: .
j_gene: TRBJ1-4
d_gene: .
v_gene: TRBV10-3

CDR3aa: CASSSRPGEGTQYF
CDR3nt: TGTGCCAGCAGCTCCCGGCCAGGGGAGGGGACCCAGTACTTC
abundance: .
j_gene: TRBJ2-5
d_gene: .
v_gene: TRBV11-2

CDR3aa: CASSPIAGVADTQYF
CDR3nt: TGTGCCAGCAGTCCCATAGCGGGGGTGGCAGATACGCAGTATTTT
abundance: once
j_gene: TRBJ2-3
d_gene: TRBD2
v_gene: TRBV6-4

CDR3aa: CASSVEQGGVRNTEAFF
CDR3nt: TGTGCCAGCAGCGTAGAACAGGGGGGCGTCCGGAACACTGAAGCTTTCTTT
abundance: .
j_gene: TRBJ1-1
d_gene: TRBD1
v_gene: TRBV9

CDR3aa: CASSIQGLPYEQYF
CDR3nt: TGTGCCAGCAGTATACAGGGACTTCCCTACGAGCAGTACTTC
abundance: .
j_gene: TRBJ2-7
d_gene: .
v_gene: TRBV27

CDR3aa: CASSLNSPLHF
CDR3nt: TGTGCCAGCAGCTTAAATTCACCCCTCCACTTT
abundance: .
j_gene: TRBJ1-6
d_gene: .
v_gene: TRBV7-9

CDR3aa: CASSLTSTGRSFSGYTF
CDR3nt: TGTGCCAGCAGCTTAACCTCAACGGGCAGATCCTTTAGTGGCTACACCTTC
abundance: .
j_gene: TRBJ1-2
d_gene: .
v_gene: TRBV11-2

CDR3aa: CASSQDAGNQPQHF
CDR3nt: TGCGCCAGCAGCCAAGATGCGGGGAATCAGCCCCAGCATTTT
abundance: .
j_gene: TRBJ1-5
d_gene: .
v_gene: TRBV4-3

CDR3aa: CASSARQGMSTEAFF
CDR3nt: TGCGCCAGCAGCGCCCGACAGGGAATGAGCACTGAAGCTTTCTTT
abundance: .
j_gene: TRBJ1-1
d_gene: TRBD1
v_gene: TRBV5-1

CDR3aa: CASSLQVQPQHF
CDR3nt: TGTGCCAGTAGTCTACAGGTTCAGCCCCAGCATTTT
abundance: once
j_gene: TRBJ1-5
d_gene: .
v_gene: TRBV19

CDR3aa: CASSYGQFSPLHF
CDR3nt: TGTGCCAGCAGTTACGGACAGTTCTCACCCCTCCACTTT
abundance: .
j_gene: TRBJ1-6
d_gene: .
v_gene: TRBV6-5

CDR3aa: CASSSAGTPYEQYF
CDR3nt: TGTGCCAGTAGTTCTGCCGGGACCCCTTACGAGCAGTACTTC
abundance: once
j_gene: TRBJ2-7
d_gene: .
v_gene: TRBV19

CDR3aa: CASSPLLTSDEQFF
CDR3nt: TGCGCCAGCAGCCCCCTCCTAACTTCTGATGAGCAGTTCTTC
abundance: .
j_gene: TRBJ2-1
d_gene: .
v_gene: TRBV5-1

CDR3aa: CASSQDEATGAYGYTF
CDR3nt: TGCGCCAGCAGCCAGGACGAAGCCACCGGGGCTTATGGCTACACCTTC
abundance: .
j_gene: TRBJ1-2
d_gene: .
v_gene: TRBV4-3

CDR3aa: CASSQDSGIYGYTF
CDR3nt: TGCGCCAGCAGCCAAGATTCGGGAATCTATGGCTACACCTTC
abundance: .
j_gene: TRBJ1-2
d_gene: .
v_gene: TRBV4-1

CDR3aa: CASSEAFRAQETQYF
CDR3nt: TGTGCCAGCAGTGAAGCATTCCGGGCCCAAGAGACCCAGTACTTC
abundance: .
j_gene: TRBJ2-5
d_gene: .
v_gene: TRBV6-1

CDR3aa: CASSRTSVSRTDTQYF
CDR3nt: TGCGCCAGCAGCCGGACTAGCGTTTCTCGCACAGATACGCAGTATTTT
abundance: .
j_gene: TRBJ2-3
d_gene: TRBD2
v_gene: TRBV5-1

CDR3aa: CASSVGGRLQETQYF
CDR3nt: TGTGCCAGCAGCGTGGGGGGAAGACTGCAAGAGACCCAGTACTTC
abundance: .
j_gene: TRBJ2-5
d_gene: .
v_gene: TRBV9

CDR3aa: CASSIGSGRDSNQPQHF
CDR3nt: TGTGCCAGTAGTATAGGGTCAGGCAGAGATAGCAATCAGCCCCAGCATTTT
abundance: .
j_gene: TRBJ1-5
d_gene: .
v_gene: TRBV19

CDR3aa: CASSGGLAGSYNEQFF
CDR3nt: TGTGCCAGCAGCGGGGGACTAGCGGGGTCCTACAATGAGCAGTTCTTC
abundance: .
j_gene: TRBJ2-1
d_gene: TRBD2
v_gene: TRBV7-6

CDR3aa: CASSLDTTIPSYEQYF
CDR3nt: TGCGCCAGCAGCTTGGACACCACAATACCTTCCTACGAGCAGTACTTC
abundance: .
j_gene: TRBJ2-7
d_gene: .
v_gene: TRBV5-1

CDR3aa: CASSWGQGAGANVLTF
CDR3nt: TGTGCCAGCAGTTGGGGACAGGGTGCAGGGGCCAACGTCCTGACTTTC
abundance: .
j_gene: TRBJ2-6
d_gene: TRBD1
v_gene: TRBV6-6

CDR3aa: CASSPPAEPGNTIYF
CDR3nt: TGTGCCAGCTCACCACCAGCGGAACCTGGAAACACCATATATTTT
abundance: once
j_gene: TRBJ1-3
d_gene: .
v_gene: TRBV18

CDR3aa: CATRRTHSGNTIYF
CDR3nt: TGTGCCACACGCCGCACTCACTCTGGAAACACCATATATTTT
abundance: .
j_gene: TRBJ1-3
d_gene: .
v_gene: TRBV6-5

CDR3aa: CASSRDRGNQPQHF
CDR3nt: TGTGCCAGCAGCCGAGACAGGGGCAATCAGCCCCAGCATTTT
abundance: .
j_gene: TRBJ1-5
d_gene: TRBD1
v_gene: TRBV3-1/TRBV3-2

CDR3aa: CASSLSGGRRNQPQHF
CDR3nt: TGTGCCAGCAGTTTATCGGGCGGACGGAGAAATCAGCCCCAGCATTTT
abundance: .
j_gene: TRBJ1-5
d_gene: .
v_gene: TRBV27

CDR3aa: CAISEPLGMGTEAFF
CDR3nt: TGTGCCATCAGTGAGCCCCTGGGTATGGGCACTGAAGCTTTCTTT
abundance: .
j_gene: TRBJ1-1
d_gene: .
v_gene: TRBV10-3

CDR3aa: CASSDTGGSYNEQFF
CDR3nt: TGTGCCAGCAGTGACACAGGGGGCTCCTACAATGAGCAGTTCTTC
abundance: few
j_gene: TRBJ2-1
d_gene: TRBD1
v_gene: TRBV6-4

CDR3aa: CASSGPGTSSDEQYF
CDR3nt: TGTGCCAGCAGCGGACCCGGGACTAGCAGCGACGAGCAGTACTTC
abundance: once
j_gene: TRBJ2-7
d_gene: TRBD2
v_gene: TRBV3-1/TRBV3-2